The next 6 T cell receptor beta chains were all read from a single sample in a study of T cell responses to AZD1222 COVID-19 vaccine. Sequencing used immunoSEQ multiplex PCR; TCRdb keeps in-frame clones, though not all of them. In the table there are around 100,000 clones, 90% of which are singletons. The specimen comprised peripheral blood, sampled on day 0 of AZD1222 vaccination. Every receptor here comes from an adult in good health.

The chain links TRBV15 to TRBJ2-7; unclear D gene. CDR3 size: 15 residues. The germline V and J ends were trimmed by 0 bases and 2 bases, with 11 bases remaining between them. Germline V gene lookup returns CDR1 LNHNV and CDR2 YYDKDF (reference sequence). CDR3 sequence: CATSREADPTYEQYF. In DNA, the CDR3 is TGTGCCACCAGCAGAGAGGCAGACCCTACCTACGAGCAGTACTTC.

Here the CDR3 DNA reads TGCGCCAGCAGCTTGGAAGGCGGGGTATACAATGAGCAGTTCTTC. Residues: CASSLEGGVYNEQFF. V usage is TRBV5-1 and J usage is TRBJ2-1; perhaps TRBD2 as D (6 bases). The CDR3 runs to 15 residues. V shed 0 bases and J shed 4 bases, with 11 bases lying between them. Germline V gene lookup returns CDR1 SGHRS and CDR2 YFSETQ.

CDR3 in amino acids: CASASETQYF. The CDR3, as DNA: TGTGCCAGCGCTAGCGAGACCCAGTACTTC. The gene calls are TRBV6-5 and TRBJ2-5; possibly TRBD2 for D (5 bases). CDR3 length: 10 amino acids. V lost 8 bases and J 5 bases, leaving 6 bases between the germline ends. The V gene's germline CDR1 is MNHEY and CDR2 SVGAGI.

CDR3 sequence reads: CASSPGTGVDRYTF. Written as DNA, the CDR3 is TGTGCCAGTAGTCCCGGGACAGGGGTTGATCGATACACCTTC. This chain uses TRBV19 with TRBJ1-2, with 10 positions matching TRBD1. This CDR3 spans 14 amino acids. V lost 5 bases and J lost 11; bases outside the gene matches: 11. Germline V lookup: CDR1 LNHDA, CDR2 SQIVND (reference sequence).

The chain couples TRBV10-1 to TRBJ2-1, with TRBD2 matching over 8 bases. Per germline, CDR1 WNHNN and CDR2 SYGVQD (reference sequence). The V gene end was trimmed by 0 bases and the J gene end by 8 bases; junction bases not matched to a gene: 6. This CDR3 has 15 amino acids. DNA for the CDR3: TGCGCCAGCAGTGAGTCAACGGGGGGGCACCATGAGCAGTTCTTC. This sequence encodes CASSESTGGHHEQFF.

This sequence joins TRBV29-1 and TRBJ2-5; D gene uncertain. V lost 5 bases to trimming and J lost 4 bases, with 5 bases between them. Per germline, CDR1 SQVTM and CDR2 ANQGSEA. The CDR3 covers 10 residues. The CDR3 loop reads CSVIGETQYF. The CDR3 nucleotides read TGCAGCGTTATCGGAGAGACCCAGTACTTC.